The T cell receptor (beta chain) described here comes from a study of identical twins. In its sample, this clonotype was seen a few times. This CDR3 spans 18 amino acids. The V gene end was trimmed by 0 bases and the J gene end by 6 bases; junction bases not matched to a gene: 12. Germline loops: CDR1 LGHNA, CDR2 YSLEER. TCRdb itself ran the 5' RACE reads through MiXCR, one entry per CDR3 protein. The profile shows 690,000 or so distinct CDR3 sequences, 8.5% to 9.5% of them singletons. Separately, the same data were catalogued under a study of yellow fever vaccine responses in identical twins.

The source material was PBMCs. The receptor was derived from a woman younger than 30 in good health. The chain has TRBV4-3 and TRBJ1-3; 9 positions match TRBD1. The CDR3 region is CASSQDLPGQGAENTIYF. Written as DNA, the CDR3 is TGCGCCAGCAGCCAAGATCTACCGGGACAGGGAGCTGAAAACACCATATATTTT.